This T cell receptor (beta chain) was found in a study of T-cell memory formation after mild COVID-19. Each CDR3 protein gets one entry after TCRdb re-called the 5' RACE reads with MiXCR. In the table there are about 430,000 distinct CDR3 sequences, 20% to 30% of which are singletons. Germline CDR1 LGHDT, CDR2 YNNKEL (reference sequence). V dropped 0 bases and J dropped 2 bases, with 11 bases sitting between them. The CDR3 totals 15 residues. This clonotype appeared a single time. This receptor was obtained from an adult woman who had mild COVID-19 (a few samples of this study predate the infection). Cell type and time point are not known. Sequencing was done on a sample of PBMCs or a T cell subset sorted from them (not recorded which). The chain links TRBV3-1 to TRBJ2-7; tentative D call: TRBD1 (6 bases). CDR3 bases: TGTGCCAGCAGCCAAGATGTACAGGGACCCTACGAGCAGTACTTC. This sequence encodes CASSQDVQGPYEQYF.